The subject of this entry is one T cell receptor beta chain. Its antigen is unidentified. Negative isolation was used for CD8+ and CD4+ T cells and FACS enrichment for TEMRA cells. The sample is drawn from a study of CD8 T cells in Susac syndrome. Study-level results: The peak of CD8+ clonal expansion in Susac was seen in TEMRA cells and active patients.

Reverse transcription of roughly 0.5 to 1 ug RNA used random hexamers. Amplification of the TCR beta CDR3 was carried out by immunoSEQ multiplex PCR, which spanned a total of 54 Vbeta and 13 Jbeta segments. TCRdb reprocessed the immunoSEQ multiplex PCR reads with MiXCR, giving one entry per CDR3 protein. The sample comprises about 84,000 distinct CDR3 sequences, 95% to 97% of which are singletons, and about 0.41% rests with the top ten. V dropped 5 bases and J dropped 0 bases, with 13 bases sitting between them. This CDR3 has 15 amino acids. CDR1 and CDR2 (germline): SEHNR, FQNEAQ (reference sequence).

The sequencing sample was made of CD8+ T cells from PBMCs. This TCR was recovered from a human donor with Susac syndrome. This sequence joins TRBV7-9 and TRBJ2-5; no firm D call. In DNA, the CDR3 is TGTGCCAGCAGCCACTCCCCACTGAACCAAGAGACCCAGTACTTC. This sequence encodes CASSHSPLNQETQYF.